These 27 T cell receptor beta chains originate from one sample sequenced in a study of molecular identifiers for immune sequencing clone quantification. TCRdb independently ran MiXCR on the PCR reads; one entry per CDR3 protein. This table holds about 640,000 distinct CDR3 sequences, around 20% found once. The sample consisted of naive CD8+ T cells from blood, with Jurkat cell RNA spiked in. Subset here: FACS-sorted CD8+CD4-CCR7+CD45RA+ naive T cells. The source is a human donor in good health. Some libraries in this study had Jurkat cell RNA spiked in.

Only one count was recorded for this clonotype. The CDR3 sequence: CASSYNLNNEQFF. The CDR3 region has the DNA TGCGCCAGCAGCTACAACCTTAACAATGAGCAGTTCTTC. The rearrangement joins TRBV4-3 to TRBJ2-1; D is unclear. Trimming took off 5 bases at V and 5 bases at J, with 10 bases between the two ends. The CDR3 contains 13 residues. Per the germline V gene, CDR1 is LGHNA and CDR2 is YSLEER.

This clonotype appeared many times. The chain has TRBV16 and TRBJ2-7; 10 nucleotides line up with TRBD1. Trimming cost V 3 bases and J 7 bases; bases outside gene matches: 9. The CDR3 is 15 residues long. The V gene's germline CDR1 is KGHSY and CDR2 FQNENV. Here the CDR3 DNA reads TGTGCCAGCAGCCACTCCGGGACAGGGGCGGGAGAGCAGTACTTC. It yields the protein CASSHSGTGAGEQYF. Complete variable domain (other parts from reference TRBV16 and TRBJ2-7): GEEVAQTPKHLVRGEGQKAKLYCAPIKGHSYVFWYQQVLKNEFKFLISFQNENVFDETGMPKERFSAKCLPNSPCSLEIQATKLEDSAVYFCASSHSGTGAGEQYFGPGTRLTVT.

The gene calls are TRBV2 and TRBJ2-7; weak D call: TRBD1 (5 bases). The CDR3 sequence is 12 residues long. Germline values: CDR1 SNHLY, CDR2 FYNNEI. V lost 11 bases, J lost 2 bases, and 13 bases lay in between. CDR3 sequence reads: CAGMDTTYEQYF. In nucleotides, the CDR3 is TGTGCCGGGATGGACACGACCTACGAGCAGTACTTC.

This clonotype was picked up many times. The V gene is TRBV13, the J gene TRBJ2-1, with D maybe TRBD1 (6 bases). The CDR3 covers 16 residues. V dropped 4 bases and J dropped 9 bases, with 22 bases sitting between them. Germline V gene sequence: CDR1 PRHDT, CDR2 FYEKMQ (reference sequence). This CDR3 reads CASSYTGTTSHGEQFF. The CDR3, as DNA: TGTGCCAGCAGCTATACCGGGACAACAAGCCACGGTGAGCAGTTCTTC.

Of note for this clonotype: An end of the junction differs from the germline gene, which may be a read error. V and J are TRBV7-6 and TRBJ1-1; D not certain. The CDR3 extends over 13 amino acids. Germline-derived CDR1 and CDR2 are SGHVS and FNYEAQ. For the CDR3, the DNA is TGTACCAGCAGCTTATTCGGAGACACTGAAGCTTTCTTT. Protein sequence: CTSSLFGDTEAFF.

This clonotype has at least ten counts. DNA of the CDR3: TGCGCCAGCAGCCAAGATTACGGGTCAGGAGGAGCTTACCAAGAGACCCAGTACTTC. The encoded protein is CASSQDYGSGGAYQETQYF. The chain carries TRBV4-3 and TRBJ2-5, with D tentatively TRBD2 (5 bases). Trimming removed 0 bases at V and 0 bases at J, with 20 bases between. The length of the CDR3 is 19 residues. The germline gives CDR1 LGHNA, CDR2 YSLEER.

This clonotype has a single count. This sequence may be a read error, since a much larger clone differs from it by one base. The chain carries TRBV20-1 and TRBJ2-7, with D unresolved. The length of the CDR3 is 14 residues. The germline CDR1 and CDR2 sequences are DFQATT and SNEGSKA (reference sequence). The CDR3 protein is CSARGPTRSYGQYF. Here the CDR3 DNA reads TGCAGTGCTAGAGGACCGACCCGATCCTACGGGCAGTACTTC.

This clonotype has at least ten counts. This chain uses TRBV15 with TRBJ1-1; TRBD1 is a possible D gene (5 bases). CDR1 LNHNV and CDR2 YYDKDF come from the germline V gene (reference sequence). Trimming removed 4 bases from V and 4 bases from J, with 13 bases in between. This CDR3 has 14 residues. CDR3 region: CATSIVGGVTEAFF. The CDR3 nucleotides are TGTGCCACCAGCATTGTCGGAGGGGTCACTGAAGCTTTCTTT.

On this clonotype: A read error may be the cause here, since a much bigger clone is one base away. The J gene is TRBJ2-7, the V gene TRBV20-1; the D gene is possibly TRBD2 (5 bases). Germline CDR1 reads DFQATT; CDR2 reads SNEGSKA (reference sequence). The CDR3 totals 13 residues. The CDR3 DNA reads as TGCAGTACTAGAGCCACCTACCACTACGAGCAGTACTTC. Translating gives CSTRATYHYEQYF.

In its sample, this clonotype was seen many times. The chain links TRBV20-1 to TRBJ2-7, with 7 bases matching TRBD1. Looked up from germline, CDR1 is DFQATT and CDR2 is SNEGSKA (reference sequence). V shed 2 bases and J 1 base; nucleotides not matched to a gene: 5. There are 14 residues in the CDR3. CDR3 loop: CSARPPTGSYEQYF. CDR3 nucleotides: TGCAGTGCTAGACCGCCGACAGGGTCCTACGAGCAGTACTTC.

The table lists this clonotype with many counts. This rearrangement joins TRBV28 to TRBJ2-5; the D call may be TRBD1 or TRBD2 (6 bases each). From germline, CDR1 is MDHEN and CDR2 SYDVKM. The CDR3 consists of 16 residues. Trimming cost V 6 bases and J 4 bases, with 21 bases left between them. CDR3 amino acids: CASRQWDRGRGETQYF. DNA for the CDR3: TGTGCCAGCAGGCAATGGGATCGGGGGCGCGGAGAGACCCAGTACTTC. The entire variable domain, with the rest obtained from reference TRBV28 and TRBJ2-5, is as follows: DVKVTQSSRYLVKRTGEKVFLECVQDMDHENMFWYRQDPGLGLRLIYFSYDVKMKEKGDIPEGYSVSREKKERFSLILESASTNQTSMYLCASRQWDRGRGETQYFGPGTRLLVL.

As to this clonotype: Lacking the conserved final phenylalanine or tryptophan, this CDR3 likely reflects a read error. The V gene is TRBV7-9, the J gene TRBJ2-1; D possibly corresponds to TRBD2 (5 bases). Germline V gene data show CDR1 as SEHNR and CDR2 as FQNEAQ (reference sequence). V lost 6 bases and J 3 bases, leaving 15 bases between the germline ends. The CDR3 is 15 amino acids. CDR3 in amino acids: CASSSTGSSYNEQFL. CDR3 sequence (DNA): TGTGCCAGCAGTAGTACGGGGTCAAGCTACAATGAGCAGTTCCTC.

This clonotype was counted at least ten times. The chain joins TRBV12-3 or TRBV12-4 to TRBJ1-2; D is unresolved. CDR3 size: 12 residues. V lost 3 bases, J lost 4 bases, and 6 bases lay in between. CDR3 residues: CASSLGSYGYTF. The DNA for the CDR3 is TGTGCCAGCAGTTTGGGCAGCTATGGCTACACCTTC.

In this sample, this clonotype turned up many times. One end of the junction does not line up with germline, which may come from a read error. The V and J genes are TRBV18 and TRBJ2-7; TRBD1 matches at 7 bases. Germline CDR1 reads KGHSH; CDR2 reads LQKENI. CDR3 length: 13 amino acids. Written as DNA, the CDR3 is TGCGCCAGCAGCCCTGGCAGGGGGTACGAGCAGTACTTC. Translating gives CASSPGRGYEQYF.

The genes are TRBV19 and TRBJ2-7, with D possibly TRBD1 on 5 matching bases. V lost 5 bases, J lost 3 bases, and 17 bases lay in between. This CDR3 region has 15 residues. The germline gives CDR1 LNHDA, CDR2 SQIVND (reference sequence). The CDR3 nucleotides are TGTGCCAGTAGTGCCGCAGGGCAGCCCTACTACGAGCAGTACTTC. Translated, it gives CASSAAGQPYYEQYF.

This clonotype appeared many times. This chain uses TRBV7-9 with TRBJ2-5, with D possibly matching TRBD2 (6 bases). V dropped 5 bases and J dropped 2 bases, with 18 bases sitting between them. Germline lookup yields CDR1 SEHNR and CDR2 FQNEAQ (reference sequence). The CDR3 is 16 amino acids. The CDR3 reads CASSPPVGDSQETQYF. The CDR3 region has the DNA TGTGCCAGCAGCCCCCCCGTTGGGGACTCACAAGAGACCCAGTACTTC. Complete variable domain (other parts from reference TRBV7-9 and TRBJ2-5): DTGVSQNPRHKITKRGQNVTFRCDPISEHNRLYWYRQTLGQGPEFLTYFQNEAQLEKSRLLSDRFSAERPKGSFSTLEIQRTEQGDSAMYLCASSPPVGDSQETQYFGPGTRLLVL.

Here the CDR3 reads CASSQDFLNTGELFF. The CDR3 coding sequence is TGCGCCAGCAGCCAAGATTTTCTGAACACCGGGGAGCTGTTTTTT. This rearrangement joins TRBV4-3 to TRBJ2-2; D is ambiguous. Looked up from germline, CDR1 is LGHNA and CDR2 is YSLEER. The V and J ends lost 0 bases and 1 base respectively, with 6 bases between them. The CDR3 runs 15 residues.

Note on this clonotype: One end of the junction is discordant with germline, which a read error may explain. The chain links TRBV4-3 to TRBJ2-7, with a weak D call TRBD1 (6 bases). CDR1 LGHNA and CDR2 YSLEER come from the germline V gene. The CDR3 runs to 16 residues. The CDR3 nucleotides read TGCGCCAGCAACCAAGATCTTCCGACAGGCTCCTACGAGCAGTACTTC. It translates to CASNQDLPTGSYEQYF.

This clonotype was recorded many times. The rearrangement links TRBV9 to TRBJ2-3, with a weak D call TRBD2 (6 bases). Germline CDR1 SGDLS, CDR2 YYNGEE. V was pared by 7 bases and J by 0 bases, with 15 bases between. The CDR3 spans 15 residues. CDR3 residues: CASPLTGVSTDTQYF. CDR3 in DNA: TGTGCCAGCCCTCTGACGGGGGTTAGCACAGATACGCAGTATTTT.

At least ten counts were recorded for this clonotype. The chain couples TRBV5-6 to TRBJ2-1; D might be TRBD1 (5 bases). Germline CDR1 SGHDT, CDR2 YYEEEE. The germline V and J ends were trimmed by 1 base and 10 bases, with 9 bases remaining between them. There are 12 residues in the CDR3. The DNA of the CDR3 is TGTGCCAGCAGCTTGCTGGGGCAGGAGCAGTTCTTC. Amino acids: CASSLLGQEQFF.

This clonotype was seen at least ten times. The CDR3 loop is CATSRDRSGNYGYTF. DNA for the CDR3: TGTGCCACCAGCAGAGATCGGAGCGGGAACTATGGCTACACCTTC. The chain links TRBV15 to TRBJ1-2; D call uncertain. Per the germline V gene, CDR1 is LNHNV and CDR2 is YYDKDF (reference sequence). Trimming cost V 0 bases and J 2 bases, with 10 bases left between them. The CDR3 sequence is 15 residues long.

As DNA, the CDR3 is TGTGCCAGCAGTTCCCTCGGGACAGGGCGAGGTCAAACTAGCGGGAGTTTCTCCTACAATGAGCAGTTCTTC. Protein sequence: CASSSLGTGRGQTSGSFSYNEQFF. V gene TRBV28 combines with J gene TRBJ2-1; 11 bases line up with TRBD2. The CDR3 loop spans 24 amino acids. Trimming took 4 bases from V and 0 from J; bases not matched to a gene: 26. Germline values: CDR1 MDHEN, CDR2 SYDVKM.

This clonotype occurred a few times. Germline and junction disagree at one end, which may indicate a read error. The chain carries TRBV7-9 and TRBJ1-2; D uncertain. Germline loops: CDR1 SEHNR, CDR2 FQNEAQ (reference sequence). This CDR3 contains 11 residues. DNA of the CDR3: TGTGCCAGCTGCTTCAGCTATGGCTACACCTTC. It codes for CASCFSYGYTF.

The sample holds many counts of this clonotype. The rearrangement uses TRBV11-2 and TRBJ2-3; D is ambiguous. V was clipped by 8 bases and J by 3 bases, with 15 bases between them. The CDR3 has 14 residues. Germline V gene sequence: CDR1 SGHAT, CDR2 FQNNGV. CDR3: CASSPEAATDTQYF. The CDR3 DNA reads TGTGCCAGCTCGCCCGAGGCGGCGACAGATACGCAGTATTTT. Using reference TRBV11-2 and TRBJ2-3 for the parts outside the CDR3, the full variable domain is EAGVAQSPRYKIIEKRQSVAFWCNPISGHATLYWYQQILGQGPKLLIQFQNNGVVDDSQLPKDRFSAERLKGVDSTLKIQPAKLEDSAVYLCASSPEAATDTQYFGPGTRLTVL.

The genes are TRBV4-3 and TRBJ2-3; no clear D gene. V gave up 0 bases and J gave up 3 bases, with 13 bases separating them. The CDR3 is made up of 16 amino acids. Germline-derived CDR1 and CDR2 are LGHNA and YSLEER. CDR3 sequence reads: CASSQDRAVGTDTQYF. The CDR3 DNA sequence: TGCGCCAGCAGCCAAGATAGGGCCGTCGGGACAGATACGCAGTATTTT.

In its sample, this clonotype was seen many times. V and J are TRBV28 and TRBJ2-7; no definite D call. This CDR3 comprises 14 residues. Per the germline V gene, CDR1 is MDHEN and CDR2 is SYDVKM. V gave up 5 bases and J gave up 0 bases, with 11 bases separating them. This CDR3 reads CASSTRPNSYEQYF. In DNA form, the CDR3 reads TGTGCCAGCAGTACCCGACCAAACTCCTACGAGCAGTACTTC.

The V and J genes are TRBV28 and TRBJ2-7; TRBD2 matches at 14 bases. V lost 7 bases to trimming and J lost 3 bases; unmatched junction nucleotides: 5. The CDR3 consists of 15 residues. Germline CDR1 is MDHEN and CDR2 is SYDVKM. The CDR3 loop is CASIGTSGSFYEQYF. CDR3 DNA: TGTGCCAGCATCGGGACTAGCGGGAGTTTCTACGAGCAGTACTTC.